A selection of T cell receptor beta chains follows, all from one sample in a study of blood T cell repertoires in COVID-19. Profiling relied on immunoSEQ multiplex PCR, and the TCRdb table lists in-frame clones only, not all of them. The table shows some 150,000 clones, with about four fifths occurring only once. Sequenced material: peripheral blood. These receptor sequences come from a woman between 65 and 79 years old with acute or convalescent COVID-19. CDR3s leave out the opening cysteine and the closing phenylalanine or tryptophan. Part of the rows lack a size; the others show once, few, many or a class for expanded clones.

clone size: once; V gene: TRBV6-5; J gene: TRBJ1-5; CDR3 protein: ASREEGRNQPQH
clone size: -; V gene: TRBV7-2; J gene: TRBJ1-2; CDR3 protein: ASSLVQGYGYT
clone size: once; V gene: TRBV2; J gene: TRBJ1-4; CDR3 protein: ASRGQGTNEKLF
clone size: -; V gene: TRBV2; J gene: TRBJ2-3; CDR3 protein: ASSGTGSSTDTQY
clone size: -; V gene: TRBV18; J gene: TRBJ2-7; CDR3 protein: ASSLGQPLSEQY
clone size: -; V gene: TRBV9; J gene: TRBJ2-1; CDR3 protein: ASSVGGQGGREQF
clone size: -; V gene: TRBV7-9; J gene: TRBJ2-1; CDR3 protein: ASSKGSGSGDEQF
clone size: -; V gene: TRBV20-1; J gene: TRBJ2-5; CDR3 protein: SASAPTGSETQY
clone size: -; V gene: TRBV9; J gene: TRBJ2-1; CDR3 protein: ASSVGSGADNEQF
clone size: -; V gene: TRBV7-2; J gene: TRBJ1-1; CDR3 protein: ASSTNRNTEAF
clone size: -; V gene: TRBV19; J gene: TRBJ1-5; CDR3 protein: ASRTGEGYQPQH
clone size: -; V gene: TRBV18; J gene: TRBJ1-5; CDR3 protein: ASSPTGSQPQH
clone size: -; V gene: TRBV7-2; J gene: TRBJ2-7; CDR3 protein: ASSLARYYEQY
clone size: -; V gene: TRBV3-1/TRBV3-2; J gene: TRBJ2-4; CDR3 protein: ASSRDSGIQY
clone size: few; V gene: TRBV5-6; J gene: TRBJ2-7; CDR3 protein: ASSFRDSNY
clone size: once; V gene: TRBV30; J gene: TRBJ2-6; CDR3 protein: AWRSSGANVLT
clone size: -; V gene: TRBV10-3; J gene: TRBJ2-3; CDR3 protein: AISDSHRTDTQY
clone size: -; V gene: TRBV30; J gene: TRBJ1-2; CDR3 protein: AWSDDSSDGYT
clone size: few; V gene: TRBV18; J gene: TRBJ1-5; CDR3 protein: ASSLATLSGSLMPQH
clone size: few; V gene: TRBV9; J gene: TRBJ1-1; CDR3 protein: ASSVEPAGGTEAF
clone size: -; V gene: TRBV14; J gene: TRBJ2-7; CDR3 protein: ASSQDWRTGSSYEQY
clone size: -; V gene: TRBV2; J gene: TRBJ2-1; CDR3 protein: ASSVSSSGGALKQF